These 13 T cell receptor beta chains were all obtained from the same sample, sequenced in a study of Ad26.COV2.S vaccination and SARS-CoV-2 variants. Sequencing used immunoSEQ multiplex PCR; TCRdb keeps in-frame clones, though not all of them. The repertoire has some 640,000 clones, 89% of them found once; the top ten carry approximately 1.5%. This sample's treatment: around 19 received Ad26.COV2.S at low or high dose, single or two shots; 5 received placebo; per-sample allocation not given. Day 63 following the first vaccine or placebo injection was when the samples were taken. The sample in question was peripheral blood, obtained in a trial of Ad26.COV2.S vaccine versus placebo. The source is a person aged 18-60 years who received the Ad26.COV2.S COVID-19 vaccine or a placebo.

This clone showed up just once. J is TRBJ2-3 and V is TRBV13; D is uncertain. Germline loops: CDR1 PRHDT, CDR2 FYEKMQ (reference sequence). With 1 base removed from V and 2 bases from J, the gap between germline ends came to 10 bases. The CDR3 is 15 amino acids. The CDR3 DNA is TGTGCCAGCAGCTTAGCCCTGAAGTCCACAGATACGCAGTATTTT. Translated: CASSLALKSTDTQYF. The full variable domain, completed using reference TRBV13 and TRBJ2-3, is AAGVIQSPRHLIKEKRETATLKCYPIPRHDTVYWYQQGPGQDPQFLISFYEKMQSDKGSIPDRFSAQQFSDYHSELNMSSLELGDSALYFCASSLALKSTDTQYFGPGTRLTVL.

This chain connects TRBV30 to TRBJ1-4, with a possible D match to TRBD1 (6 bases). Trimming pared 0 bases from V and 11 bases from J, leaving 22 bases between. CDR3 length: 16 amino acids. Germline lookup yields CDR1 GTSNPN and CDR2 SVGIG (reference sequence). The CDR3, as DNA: TGTGCCTGGAGTGTACGAATACAGGGCGCCCGTTGGAAACTGTTTTTT. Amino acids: CAWSVRIQGARWKLFF.

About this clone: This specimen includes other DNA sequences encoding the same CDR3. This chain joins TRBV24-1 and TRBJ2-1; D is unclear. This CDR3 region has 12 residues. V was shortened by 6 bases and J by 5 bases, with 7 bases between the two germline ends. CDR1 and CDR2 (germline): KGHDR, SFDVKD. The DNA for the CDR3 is TGTGCCACCAGTCCCCGGGACAATGAGCAGTTCTTC. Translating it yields CATSPRDNEQFF.

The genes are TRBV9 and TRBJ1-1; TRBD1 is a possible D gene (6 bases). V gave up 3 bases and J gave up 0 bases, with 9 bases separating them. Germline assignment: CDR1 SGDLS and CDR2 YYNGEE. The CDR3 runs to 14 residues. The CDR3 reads CASSAGQLNTEAFF. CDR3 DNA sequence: TGTGCCAGCAGCGCGGGACAACTGAACACTGAAGCTTTCTTT.

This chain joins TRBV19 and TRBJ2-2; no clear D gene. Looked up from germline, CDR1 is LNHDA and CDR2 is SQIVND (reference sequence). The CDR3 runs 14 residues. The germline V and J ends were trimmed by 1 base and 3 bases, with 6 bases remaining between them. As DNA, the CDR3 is TGTGCCAGTAGTATAGTCCCCTACACCGGGGAGCTGTTTTTT. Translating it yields CASSIVPYTGELFF.

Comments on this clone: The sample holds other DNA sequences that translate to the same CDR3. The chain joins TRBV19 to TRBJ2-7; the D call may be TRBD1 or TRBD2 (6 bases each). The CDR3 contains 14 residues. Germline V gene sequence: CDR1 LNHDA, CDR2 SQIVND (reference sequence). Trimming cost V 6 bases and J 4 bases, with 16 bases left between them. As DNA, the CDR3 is TGTGCCAGTAGCCTTGGAGGGGGGAGTTACGAGCAGTACTTC. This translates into CASSLGGGSYEQYF.

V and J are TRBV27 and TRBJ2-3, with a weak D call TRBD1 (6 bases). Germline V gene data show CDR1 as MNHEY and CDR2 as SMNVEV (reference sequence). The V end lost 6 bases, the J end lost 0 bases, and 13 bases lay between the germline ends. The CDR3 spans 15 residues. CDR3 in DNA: TGTGCCAGCAGACCTGACAGGATTAGCACAGATACGCAGTATTTT. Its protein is CASRPDRISTDTQYF.

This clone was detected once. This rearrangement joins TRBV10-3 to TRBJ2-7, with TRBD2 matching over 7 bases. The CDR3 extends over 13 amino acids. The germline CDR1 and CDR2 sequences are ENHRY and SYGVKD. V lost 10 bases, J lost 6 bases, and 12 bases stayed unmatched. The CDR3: CATRGASGGEQYF. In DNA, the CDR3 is TGTGCCACCAGAGGCGCTAGCGGTGGCGAGCAGTACTTC.

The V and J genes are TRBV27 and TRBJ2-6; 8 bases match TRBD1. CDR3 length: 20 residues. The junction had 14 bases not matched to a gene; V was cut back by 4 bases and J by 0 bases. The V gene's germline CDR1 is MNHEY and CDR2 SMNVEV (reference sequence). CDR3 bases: TGTGCCAGCAGTTCCTCCTTGACTGGACAGGGTAGCTCTGGGGCCAACGTCCTGACTTTC. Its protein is CASSSSLTGQGSSGANVLTF. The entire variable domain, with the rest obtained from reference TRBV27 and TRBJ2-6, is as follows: EAQVTQNPRYLITVTGKKLTVTCSQNMNHEYMSWYRQDPGLGLRQIYYSMNVEVTDKGDVPEGYKVSRKEKRNFPLILESPSPNQTSLYFCASSSSLTGQGSSGANVLTFGAGSRLTVL.

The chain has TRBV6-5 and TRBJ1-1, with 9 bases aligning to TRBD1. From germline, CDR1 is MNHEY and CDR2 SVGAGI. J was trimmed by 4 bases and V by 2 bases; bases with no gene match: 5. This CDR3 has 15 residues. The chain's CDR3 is CASSYMDRGLTEAFF. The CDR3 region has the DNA TGTGCCAGCAGTTACATGGACAGGGGTCTCACTGAAGCTTTCTTT.

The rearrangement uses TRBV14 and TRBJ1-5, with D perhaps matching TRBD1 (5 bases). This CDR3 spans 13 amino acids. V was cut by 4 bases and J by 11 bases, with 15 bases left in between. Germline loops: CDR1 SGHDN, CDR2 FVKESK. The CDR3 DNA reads TGTGCCAGCAGCCTCCTGAATGGGGGGGCCCAGCATTTT. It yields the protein CASSLLNGGAQHF.

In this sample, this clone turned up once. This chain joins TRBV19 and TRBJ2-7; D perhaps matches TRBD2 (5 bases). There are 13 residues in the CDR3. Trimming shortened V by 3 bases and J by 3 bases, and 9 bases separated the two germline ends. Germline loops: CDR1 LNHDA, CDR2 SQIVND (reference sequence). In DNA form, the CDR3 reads TGTGCCAGTAGTATGACACGGGACTACGAGCAGTACTTC. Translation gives CASSMTRDYEQYF.

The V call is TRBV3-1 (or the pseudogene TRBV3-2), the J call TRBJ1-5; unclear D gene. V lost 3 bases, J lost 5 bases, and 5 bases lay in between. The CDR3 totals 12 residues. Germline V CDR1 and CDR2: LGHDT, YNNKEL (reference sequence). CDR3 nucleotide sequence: TGTGCCAGCAGCCAGGGCCATCAGCCCCAGCATTTT. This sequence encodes CASSQGHQPQHF.